These T cell receptor beta chains were read from a single sample in a study of blood T cell repertoires in COVID-19. Sequencing was performed with immunoSEQ multiplex PCR; in TCRdb, only in-frame clones are kept and a portion is missing. The sample yields a few hundred thousand clones, about 90% seen once. The sequenced sample was peripheral blood. Receptors originate from a woman aged 25 to 39 with COVID-19, enrolled during active disease. Both conserved end residues are trimmed from each CDR3.

TRBV20-1	TRBJ1-4	SASEAGNLEKLF
TRBV3-1/TRBV3-2	TRBJ2-7	ASSQPAGGQY
TRBV21-1	TRBJ1-2	ASSKVRDGYT
TRBV29-1	TRBJ2-1	SGITDSNEQF
TRBV5-1	TRBJ2-2	ASSLVGLAGAGELF
TRBV5-1	TRBJ2-7	ASSPPRTGSSYEQY
TRBV4-2	TRBJ2-7	ASSHSGNPPYEQY
TRBV6-6	TRBJ2-1	ASSRSGTGIDEQF
TRBV2	TRBJ2-2	ASAGALGRGGELF
TRBV7-9	TRBJ1-1	ASSLGLFTGQRDTEAF
TRBV4-1	TRBJ1-5	ASSQVVGAQPQH
TRBV19	TRBJ2-7	ASRNQGTYEQY
TRBV5-1	TRBJ2-2	ASSSQRYSNTGELF
TRBV9	TRBJ2-3	ASSDSGFTDTQY
TRBV5-1	TRBJ2-5	ASSLVGVGETQY